One TCR beta chain is described in this entry. Its antigen is currently unknown. This sample is part of a study of radiotherapy plus CTLA-4 blockade in lung cancer. Study results and caveats: Radiotherapy was combined with ipilimumab, and tumor-derived TCR clones then expanded in blood.

Clones were sequenced by immunoSEQ multiplex PCR, and TCRdb holds only the in-frame ones, with some missing. The sample has 35,000 to 50,000 clones, 73% seen once. This CDR3 contains 15 residues. The V gene lost 4 bases and the J gene lost 1 base, with 13 bases spanning the gap. Germline V CDR1 and CDR2: MNHEY, SVGAGI. Sample: peripheral blood, taken from a patient treated with radiotherapy plus ipilimumab. The V and J genes are TRBV6-5 and TRBJ1-1, with D uncertain. The sequence was obtained from a human donor with non-small cell lung cancer who had a complete response to radiotherapy plus ipilimumab. This CDR3 reads CASSSAGRQNTEAFF. The CDR3 DNA follows: TGTGCCAGCAGTTCCGCCGGCAGGCAGAACACTGAAGCTTTCTTT.